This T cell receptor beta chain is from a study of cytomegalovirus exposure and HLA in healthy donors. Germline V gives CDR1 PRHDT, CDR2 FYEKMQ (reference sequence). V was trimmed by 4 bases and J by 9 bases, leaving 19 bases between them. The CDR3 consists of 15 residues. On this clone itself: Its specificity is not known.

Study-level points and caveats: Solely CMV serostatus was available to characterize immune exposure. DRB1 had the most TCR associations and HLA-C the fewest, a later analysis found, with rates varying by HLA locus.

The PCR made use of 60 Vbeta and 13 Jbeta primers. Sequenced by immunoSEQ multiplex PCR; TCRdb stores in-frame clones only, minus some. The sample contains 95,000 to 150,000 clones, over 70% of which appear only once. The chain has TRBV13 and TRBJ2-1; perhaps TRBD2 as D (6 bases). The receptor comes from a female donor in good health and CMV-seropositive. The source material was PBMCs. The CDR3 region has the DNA TGTGCCAGCAGCTCGGGACTCAGGGATTCGGGTGAGCAGTTCTTC. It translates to CASSSGLRDSGEQFF. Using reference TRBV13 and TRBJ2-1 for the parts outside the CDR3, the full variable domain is AAGVIQSPRHLIKEKRETATLKCYPIPRHDTVYWYQQGPGQDPQFLISFYEKMQSDKGSIPDRFSAQQFSDYHSELNMSSLELGDSALYFCASSSGLRDSGEQFFGPGTRLTVL.